The clone carrying this TCR beta chain was observed at least ten times. The antigen is unknown. This specimen comes from a study of T cell repertoires in cytomegalovirus infection. Study as a whole: Indications came from public TCR beta signatures; they pointed to CMV infection and to a matching HLA type.

The study, taken as a whole, reports: CMV-specific HLA-C-restricted TCR beta clonotypes dominated the ex vivo response. Carriage of CMV together with the relevant HLA was identifiable through cumulative public TCR beta family frequency.

Germline CDR1 MDHEN, CDR2 SYDVKM. V was cut by 7 bases and J by 1 base, with 11 bases left in between. The CDR3 sequence is 15 residues long. TCRdb reprocessed the reads via MiXCR and lists one record per CDR3 protein. The sample has 150,000 to 200,000 distinct CDR3 sequences; approximately 9.6% are singletons. Sequencing was done on a sample of PBMCs. The clonotype originates from a human donor in good health (CMV status not recorded). Some clones in this sample may be carry-over from other donors' samples. V is TRBV28 and J is TRBJ2-6, with D perhaps being TRBD1 or TRBD2 (5 bases each). The CDR3 spells CASTRDQSGANVLTF. As DNA, the CDR3 is TGTGCCAGCACACGGGACCAATCTGGGGCCAACGTCCTGACTTTC.